This T cell receptor beta chain was captured by sequencing in a study of cytomegalovirus exposure and HLA in healthy donors. These donors, healthy bone marrow donors, were studied. The study sampled nominally healthy donors, though unrecorded immune exposures were likely. The study's findings and limits: Within a later analysis, the majority of CMV-associated TCR beta chains appeared HLA-restricted.

As regards this clone: The antigen remains unidentified.

PCR used 60 Vbeta primers and 13 Jbeta primers. Sequencing used immunoSEQ multiplex PCR; TCRdb keeps in-frame clones, though not all of them. Of about 150,000 clones in the sample, 55% to 70% were seen once. Germline-derived CDR1 and CDR2 are SGHRS and YFSETQ. Trimming took 4 bases from V and 5 from J, leaving 9 bases between them. CDR3 length: 12 amino acids. The origin of this receptor is a woman in her sixties in good health and CMV-seropositive. The source material was PBMCs. The chain employs TRBV5-1 and TRBJ1-2, with no clear D. The CDR3 DNA is TGCGCCAGCAGCAACCGGGATTATGGCTACACCTTC. Amino acid sequence: CASSNRDYGYTF.